The clone carrying this T cell receptor (beta chain) was picked up a small number of times. Its antigen is not known. The data stem from a study of T cell repertoires in cytomegalovirus infection. General observations from the study: Ex vivo, HLA-C-restricted CMV-specific TCR beta clonotypes prevailed over the rest of the response.

TCRdb reprocessed the reads via MiXCR and lists one record per CDR3 protein. The sample records some 700,000 distinct CDR3 sequences, less than 40% being singletons. Trimming cost V 1 base and J 1 base; bases outside gene matches: 3. The CDR3 runs to 16 residues. CDR1 and CDR2 (germline): SGHAT, FQNNGV. The clonotype comes from a human donor in good health (CMV status not recorded). Some clones in this sample may be carry-over from other donors' samples. The J gene is TRBJ2-3, the V gene TRBV11-2, with TRBD2 matching 9 bases. Sequencing was performed on PBMCs. The CDR3 bases are TGTGCCAGCAGCTTAGGTAGCGGGGGACGCACAGATACGCAGTATTTT. This gives the protein CASSLGSGGRTDTQYF.